Below are 21 T cell receptor beta chains sequenced from a single sample in a study of blood T cell repertoires in COVID-19. Clones were sequenced by immunoSEQ multiplex PCR, and TCRdb holds only the in-frame ones, with some missing. Of more than 200,000 clones in the sample, about nine tenths were seen once. The material sequenced was PBMCs or T cells enriched from blood (not recorded which). These TCRs come from a man aged 25-45 years in a cohort exposed to, infected with or recovered from COVID-19 (not recorded which).

The rearrangement links TRBV19 to TRBJ1-1; 7 bases are a match to TRBD1. Germline CDR1 is LNHDA and CDR2 is SQIVND (reference sequence). V trimming: 4 bases; J trimming: 3 bases; junction bases outside the gene matches: 2. The length of the CDR3 is 13 residues. This CDR3 reads CASSTQGDTEAFF. The CDR3 DNA reads as TGTGCCAGTAGTACCCAGGGGGACACTGAAGCTTTCTTT.

The rearrangement links TRBV9 to TRBJ2-3, with TRBD2 matching 9 bases. CDR1 SGDLS and CDR2 YYNGEE come from the germline V gene. This CDR3 comprises 15 residues. Trimming at V came to 2 bases and at J to 5 bases, leaving 6 bases not matched to a gene. The CDR3 loop is CASSVGTSPKDTQYF. The CDR3 bases are TGTGCCAGCAGCGTCGGGACTAGCCCCAAAGATACGCAGTATTTT.

V usage is TRBV7-3 and J usage is TRBJ1-1; D gene unclear. CDR1 and CDR2 (germline): SGHTA, FQGTGA. The CDR3 covers 16 residues. V lost 2 bases to trimming and J lost 0 bases, with 13 bases between them. CDR3 DNA sequence: TGTGCCAGCAGCTTAGAAGTGGCTGTGGTGAACACTGAAGCTTTCTTT. As protein: CASSLEVAVVNTEAFF.

The gene calls are TRBV9 and TRBJ2-7, with TRBD1 matching over 7 bases. The trim removed 1 base at V and 2 bases at J, leaving 6 bases unmatched. The germline V gene has CDR1 SGDLS and CDR2 YYNGEE. The CDR3 is 15 residues long. Here the CDR3 DNA reads TGTGCCAGCAGCGTAAGTGGGACAGTCGCCTACGAGCAGTACTTC. It specifies CASSVSGTVAYEQYF.

The V gene is TRBV7-9, the J gene TRBJ2-3, with 8 bases matching TRBD2. The V gene's germline CDR1 is SEHNR and CDR2 FQNEAQ (reference sequence). Germline trimming cut 6 bases from V and 5 bases from J; bases unmatched to any gene: 7. This CDR3 has 14 residues. The CDR3: CASSKGLAEDTQYF. The CDR3, as DNA: TGTGCCAGCAGTAAAGGACTAGCCGAAGATACGCAGTATTTT.

On this clone: Different DNA sequences within this sample yield the same CDR3. The chain carries TRBV24-1 and TRBJ2-1, with 7 bases identical to TRBD2. The CDR3 loop spans 15 amino acids. Trimming removed 2 bases from V and 4 bases from J; junction bases left unmatched: 4. Germline CDR1 is KGHDR and CDR2 is SFDVKD. The CDR3 is CATSDWGGSYNEQFF. The CDR3 region has the DNA TGTGCCACCAGTGATTGGGGAGGGAGTTACAATGAGCAGTTCTTC.

The chain has TRBV27 and TRBJ2-1; tentatively, D is TRBD2 (5 bases). The CDR3 runs to 11 residues. The germline V gene has CDR1 MNHEY and CDR2 SMNVEV (reference sequence). The V end lost 7 bases, the J end lost 9 bases, and 10 bases lay between the germline ends. CDR3 protein: CASTGEGEQFF. CDR3 DNA sequence: TGTGCCAGCACCGGCGAGGGTGAGCAGTTCTTC.

The CDR3 loop is CASSEGGQGNSPLHF. CDR3 nucleotides: TGTGCCAGCAGTGAAGGGGGACAGGGGAATTCACCCCTCCACTTT. This rearrangement joins TRBV2 to TRBJ1-6, with 10 bases matching TRBD1. There are 15 residues in the CDR3. J lost 7 bases, V lost 1 base, and 1 base had no gene match. Germline CDR1 reads SNHLY; CDR2 reads FYNNEI. The full variable domain, its missing parts supplied by reference TRBV2 and TRBJ1-6, is EPEVTQTPSHQVTQMGQEVILRCVPISNHLYFYWYRQILGQKVEFLVSFYNNEISEKSEIFDDQFSVERPDGSNFTLKIRSTKLEDSAMYFCASSEGGQGNSPLHFGNGTRLTVT.

A single count supports this clone. The chain is built from TRBV5-1 and TRBJ2-7, with 9 bases aligning to TRBD2. Germline CDR1 is SGHRS and CDR2 is YFSETQ. CDR3 length equals 14 residues. The V and J ends lost 4 bases and 5 bases, in that order; junction bases with no gene match: 7. The CDR3 DNA is TGCGCCAGCAGCAATAGCGGGAGAAGTGACGAGCAGTACTTC. Its protein product is CASSNSGRSDEQYF.

The CDR3 DNA reads as TGTGCCAGCAGCTTAGCACCGGGACAGGGGCCGGGTGGCTACACCTTC. Translation: CASSLAPGQGPGGYTF. The rearrangement joins TRBV7-2 to TRBJ1-2, with TRBD1 matching 10 bases. Per germline, CDR1 SGHTA and CDR2 FQGNSA. The trim removed 0 bases at V and 7 bases at J, leaving 8 bases unmatched. The CDR3 runs to 16 residues.

The V and J genes are TRBV10-3 and TRBJ2-7; 9 bases fit TRBD1. The CDR3 extends over 14 amino acids. J was trimmed by 2 bases and V by 3 bases; bases with no gene match: 2. Germline CDR1 ENHRY, CDR2 SYGVKD. CDR3 region: CAISDRDRAYEQYF. CDR3 DNA: TGTGCCATCAGTGACCGGGACAGGGCCTACGAGCAGTACTTC.

The CDR3 protein is CASSQIHPTADYGYTF. Here the CDR3 DNA reads TGCGCCAGCAGCCAGATCCATCCAACCGCGGACTATGGCTACACCTTC. The gene calls are TRBV5-1 and TRBJ1-2, with D unresolved. V was cut by 4 bases and J by 3 bases, with 19 bases left in between. The CDR3 runs to 16 residues. The germline gives CDR1 SGHRS, CDR2 YFSETQ.

This chain uses TRBV5-6 with TRBJ2-7; TRBD2 aligns across 9 bases. Germline V gene lookup returns CDR1 SGHDT and CDR2 YYEEEE. CDR3 length equals 15 residues. J was trimmed by 1 base and V by 4 bases; bases with no gene match: 6. CDR3 nucleotide sequence: TGTGCCAGCAGCCTTAGCGGGGGCGGATCCTACGAGCAGTACTTC. Translation: CASSLSGGGSYEQYF.

The chain combines TRBV7-2 with TRBJ1-5; D remains unclear. Trimming removed 1 base from V and 3 bases from J, with 10 bases in between. The CDR3 totals 15 residues. CDR1 is SGHTA, CDR2 FQGNSA, per germline. CDR3 sequence reads: CASSLGSANNQPQHF. Written as DNA, the CDR3 is TGTGCCAGCAGCTTAGGCAGTGCAAACAATCAGCCCCAGCATTTT. Supplemented by reference TRBV7-2 and TRBJ1-5, the full variable domain reads GAGVSQSPSNKVTEKGKDVELRCDPISGHTALYWYRQSLGQGLEFLIYFQGNSAPDKSGLPSDRFSAERTGGSVSTLTIQRTQQEDSAVYLCASSLGSANNQPQHFGDGTRLSIL.

The chain uses TRBV27 and TRBJ2-7; possibly TRBD2 for D (5 bases). The CDR3 is made up of 13 amino acids. Germline V lookup: CDR1 MNHEY, CDR2 SMNVEV (reference sequence). The V gene lost 3 bases and the J gene lost 6 bases, with 12 bases spanning the gap. The CDR3 is CASSFGDFSEQYF. As DNA, the CDR3 is TGTGCCAGCAGTTTCGGGGATTTCAGCGAGCAGTACTTC.

This chain connects TRBV13 to TRBJ2-7; 14 bases line up with TRBD2. Germline CDR1 reads PRHDT; CDR2 reads FYEKMQ (reference sequence). Trimming cost V 5 bases and J 1 base; bases outside gene matches: 10. CDR3 length equals 18 residues. The CDR3 is CASSPQGTSGRKSYEQYF. DNA for the CDR3: TGTGCCAGCAGCCCCCAAGGGACTAGCGGGAGAAAATCCTACGAGCAGTACTTC.

The chain uses TRBV9 and TRBJ2-2, with D tentatively TRBD1 (5 bases). CDR1 is SGDLS, CDR2 YYNGEE, per germline. The V and J ends lost 0 bases and 1 base respectively, with 13 bases between them. The CDR3 sequence is 17 residues long. The CDR3 DNA reads TGTGCCAGCAGCGTAGTAGGGGATCAGGGGAACACCGGGGAGCTGTTTTTT. Residues: CASSVVGDQGNTGELFF. The entire variable domain, with the rest obtained from reference TRBV9 and TRBJ2-2, is as follows: DSGVTQTPKHLITATGQRVTLRCSPRSGDLSVYWYQQSLDQGLQFLIQYYNGEERAKGNILERFSAQQFPDLHSELNLSSLELGDSALYFCASSVVGDQGNTGELFFGEGSRLTVL.

This chain links TRBV15 with TRBJ2-7; maybe TRBD2 (5 bases). Germline CDR1 and CDR2: LNHNV and YYDKDF (reference sequence). The germline V and J ends were trimmed by 4 bases and 0 bases, with 7 bases remaining between them. The CDR3 is 13 amino acids. In nucleotides, the CDR3 is TGTGCCACCAGCATCGGGAACTCCTACGAGCAGTACTTC. This encodes CATSIGNSYEQYF.

This rearrangement joins TRBV2 to TRBJ2-5; 7 nucleotides line up with TRBD1. The germline gives CDR1 SNHLY, CDR2 FYNNEI. Trimming took 11 bases from V and 2 from J; bases not matched to a gene: 11. This CDR3 has 14 residues. CDR3 sequence reads: CALSLGTAQETQYF. The CDR3 coding sequence is TGTGCCTTATCGCTAGGGACAGCTCAAGAGACCCAGTACTTC.

This chain uses TRBV6-1 with TRBJ1-2; D gene ambiguous. V was pared by 1 base and J by 6 bases, with 15 bases between. The germline V gene has CDR1 MNHNS and CDR2 SASEGT. The CDR3 loop spans 15 amino acids. CDR3 DNA: TGTGCCAGCAGTGAAGGGAGGGTGATATGGAATGGCTACACCTTC. Translating gives CASSEGRVIWNGYTF.

The J gene is TRBJ2-1, the V gene TRBV4-2, with TRBD2 matching over 13 bases. The germline V gene encodes CDR1 LGHNA and CDR2 YNFKEQ. J gave up 8 bases and V 1 base, and 8 bases lay outside the gene matches. This CDR3 has 17 amino acids. The CDR3 sequence: CASSQARTSGSVDEQFF. For the CDR3, the DNA is TGTGCCAGCAGCCAAGCCCGGACTAGCGGGAGCGTAGATGAGCAGTTCTTC.